One sample yielded the 8 T cell receptor beta chains listed below, sequenced in a study. In TCRdb, the 5' RACE reads were re-called with MiXCR into one record per CDR3 protein. This table holds roughly 5,300 distinct CDR3 sequences, around a third found once. The sample comprised memory CD4+ T cells sorted from blood. Sample subset: memory CD4+ T cells, CD4+CD45RO+CD25-. The receptors were gathered from a female donor with breast cancer.

This chain connects TRBV4-1 to TRBJ1-2; D may be TRBD1 (5 bases). The V gene lost 2 bases and the J gene lost 1 base, with 14 bases spanning the gap. This CDR3 has 16 amino acids. In germline, CDR1 is MGHRA, CDR2 YSYEKL. The CDR3 protein is CASSQYLGTVNYGYTF. In nucleotides, the CDR3 is TGCGCCAGCAGCCAATACTTGGGGACGGTTAACTATGGCTACACCTTC.

This clonotype is hyperexpanded (1% or more) in the sample. This chain joins TRBV29-1 and TRBJ2-2, with D possibly called TRBD1 or TRBD2 (7 bases each). V gave up 6 bases and J gave up 2 bases, with 13 bases separating them. Germline V gene sequence: CDR1 SQVTM, CDR2 ANQGSEA. The CDR3 spans 14 residues. This CDR3 is CSVQGGGNTGELFF. The CDR3 region has the DNA TGCAGCGTCCAGGGGGGGGGCAACACCGGGGAGCTGTTTTTT.

The sample holds a few counts of this clonotype. The chain carries TRBV5-1 and TRBJ1-1; D perhaps matches TRBD1 (5 bases). Germline CDR1 SGHRS, CDR2 YFSETQ. The CDR3 runs to 15 residues. V was cut by 0 bases and J by 0 bases, with 9 bases left in between. DNA for the CDR3: TGCGCCAGCAGCTTGGTCGGGGACCTGAACACTGAAGCTTTCTTT. It translates to CASSLVGDLNTEAFF.

In nucleotides, the CDR3 is TGTGCCAGCAGTCCATTCCGCCTTTCAGGGGCTGGAAACACCATATATTTT. Its translation: CASSPFRLSGAGNTIYF. The chain is built from TRBV28 and TRBJ1-3; D might be TRBD1 (6 bases). The CDR3 covers 17 residues. Germline CDR1 is MDHEN and CDR2 is SYDVKM. V was pared by 5 bases and J by 2 bases, with 19 bases between.

This chain joins TRBV4-1 and TRBJ1-1, with 9 bases matching TRBD1. The CDR3 is 15 residues long. With 5 bases clipped from V and 0 bases from J, the junction kept 4 bases outside the gene matches. Looked up from germline, CDR1 is MGHRA and CDR2 is YSYEKL. The CDR3 DNA follows: TGCGCCAGCAGCACAGGGACAGGGATGAACACTGAAGCTTTCTTT. Amino acid sequence: CASSTGTGMNTEAFF.

By sample fraction, this clonotype is medium-sized. V and J are TRBV10-3 and TRBJ2-7, with 9 nucleotides matching TRBD2. Germline values: CDR1 ENHRY, CDR2 SYGVKD. The CDR3 loop spans 14 amino acids. V gave up 3 bases and J gave up 3 bases; unmatched junction bases: 3. The CDR3 DNA is TGTGCCATCAGTGATCCTAGCGGGAACTACGAGCAGTACTTC. Translated, it gives CAISDPSGNYEQYF.

The rearrangement uses TRBV29-1 and TRBJ2-3; D possibly corresponds to TRBD1 (6 bases). The assigned J gene may be wrong: the sequence end matches TRBJ1-5 better. The CDR3 runs 13 residues. The germline CDR1 and CDR2 sequences are SQVTM and ANQGSEA. CDR3 nucleotides: TGCAGCGTTGAGGTGGGGGCAGCAGATACGCAGCATTTT. Its translation: CSVEVGAADTQHF.

This clonotype was seen only a few times. Given a much more abundant clone one base away, this may be a read error. The rearrangement uses TRBV20-1 and TRBJ2-3; no definite D call. Germline values: CDR1 DFQATT, CDR2 SNEGSKA (reference sequence). The CDR3 loop spans 13 amino acids. The V and J ends lost 1 base and 4 bases respectively, with 9 bases between them. CDR3 nucleotide sequence: TGCAGTGCTAGAGGTCCCGCCGCAGATACGCAGTATTTT. Translation: CSARGPAADTQYF.